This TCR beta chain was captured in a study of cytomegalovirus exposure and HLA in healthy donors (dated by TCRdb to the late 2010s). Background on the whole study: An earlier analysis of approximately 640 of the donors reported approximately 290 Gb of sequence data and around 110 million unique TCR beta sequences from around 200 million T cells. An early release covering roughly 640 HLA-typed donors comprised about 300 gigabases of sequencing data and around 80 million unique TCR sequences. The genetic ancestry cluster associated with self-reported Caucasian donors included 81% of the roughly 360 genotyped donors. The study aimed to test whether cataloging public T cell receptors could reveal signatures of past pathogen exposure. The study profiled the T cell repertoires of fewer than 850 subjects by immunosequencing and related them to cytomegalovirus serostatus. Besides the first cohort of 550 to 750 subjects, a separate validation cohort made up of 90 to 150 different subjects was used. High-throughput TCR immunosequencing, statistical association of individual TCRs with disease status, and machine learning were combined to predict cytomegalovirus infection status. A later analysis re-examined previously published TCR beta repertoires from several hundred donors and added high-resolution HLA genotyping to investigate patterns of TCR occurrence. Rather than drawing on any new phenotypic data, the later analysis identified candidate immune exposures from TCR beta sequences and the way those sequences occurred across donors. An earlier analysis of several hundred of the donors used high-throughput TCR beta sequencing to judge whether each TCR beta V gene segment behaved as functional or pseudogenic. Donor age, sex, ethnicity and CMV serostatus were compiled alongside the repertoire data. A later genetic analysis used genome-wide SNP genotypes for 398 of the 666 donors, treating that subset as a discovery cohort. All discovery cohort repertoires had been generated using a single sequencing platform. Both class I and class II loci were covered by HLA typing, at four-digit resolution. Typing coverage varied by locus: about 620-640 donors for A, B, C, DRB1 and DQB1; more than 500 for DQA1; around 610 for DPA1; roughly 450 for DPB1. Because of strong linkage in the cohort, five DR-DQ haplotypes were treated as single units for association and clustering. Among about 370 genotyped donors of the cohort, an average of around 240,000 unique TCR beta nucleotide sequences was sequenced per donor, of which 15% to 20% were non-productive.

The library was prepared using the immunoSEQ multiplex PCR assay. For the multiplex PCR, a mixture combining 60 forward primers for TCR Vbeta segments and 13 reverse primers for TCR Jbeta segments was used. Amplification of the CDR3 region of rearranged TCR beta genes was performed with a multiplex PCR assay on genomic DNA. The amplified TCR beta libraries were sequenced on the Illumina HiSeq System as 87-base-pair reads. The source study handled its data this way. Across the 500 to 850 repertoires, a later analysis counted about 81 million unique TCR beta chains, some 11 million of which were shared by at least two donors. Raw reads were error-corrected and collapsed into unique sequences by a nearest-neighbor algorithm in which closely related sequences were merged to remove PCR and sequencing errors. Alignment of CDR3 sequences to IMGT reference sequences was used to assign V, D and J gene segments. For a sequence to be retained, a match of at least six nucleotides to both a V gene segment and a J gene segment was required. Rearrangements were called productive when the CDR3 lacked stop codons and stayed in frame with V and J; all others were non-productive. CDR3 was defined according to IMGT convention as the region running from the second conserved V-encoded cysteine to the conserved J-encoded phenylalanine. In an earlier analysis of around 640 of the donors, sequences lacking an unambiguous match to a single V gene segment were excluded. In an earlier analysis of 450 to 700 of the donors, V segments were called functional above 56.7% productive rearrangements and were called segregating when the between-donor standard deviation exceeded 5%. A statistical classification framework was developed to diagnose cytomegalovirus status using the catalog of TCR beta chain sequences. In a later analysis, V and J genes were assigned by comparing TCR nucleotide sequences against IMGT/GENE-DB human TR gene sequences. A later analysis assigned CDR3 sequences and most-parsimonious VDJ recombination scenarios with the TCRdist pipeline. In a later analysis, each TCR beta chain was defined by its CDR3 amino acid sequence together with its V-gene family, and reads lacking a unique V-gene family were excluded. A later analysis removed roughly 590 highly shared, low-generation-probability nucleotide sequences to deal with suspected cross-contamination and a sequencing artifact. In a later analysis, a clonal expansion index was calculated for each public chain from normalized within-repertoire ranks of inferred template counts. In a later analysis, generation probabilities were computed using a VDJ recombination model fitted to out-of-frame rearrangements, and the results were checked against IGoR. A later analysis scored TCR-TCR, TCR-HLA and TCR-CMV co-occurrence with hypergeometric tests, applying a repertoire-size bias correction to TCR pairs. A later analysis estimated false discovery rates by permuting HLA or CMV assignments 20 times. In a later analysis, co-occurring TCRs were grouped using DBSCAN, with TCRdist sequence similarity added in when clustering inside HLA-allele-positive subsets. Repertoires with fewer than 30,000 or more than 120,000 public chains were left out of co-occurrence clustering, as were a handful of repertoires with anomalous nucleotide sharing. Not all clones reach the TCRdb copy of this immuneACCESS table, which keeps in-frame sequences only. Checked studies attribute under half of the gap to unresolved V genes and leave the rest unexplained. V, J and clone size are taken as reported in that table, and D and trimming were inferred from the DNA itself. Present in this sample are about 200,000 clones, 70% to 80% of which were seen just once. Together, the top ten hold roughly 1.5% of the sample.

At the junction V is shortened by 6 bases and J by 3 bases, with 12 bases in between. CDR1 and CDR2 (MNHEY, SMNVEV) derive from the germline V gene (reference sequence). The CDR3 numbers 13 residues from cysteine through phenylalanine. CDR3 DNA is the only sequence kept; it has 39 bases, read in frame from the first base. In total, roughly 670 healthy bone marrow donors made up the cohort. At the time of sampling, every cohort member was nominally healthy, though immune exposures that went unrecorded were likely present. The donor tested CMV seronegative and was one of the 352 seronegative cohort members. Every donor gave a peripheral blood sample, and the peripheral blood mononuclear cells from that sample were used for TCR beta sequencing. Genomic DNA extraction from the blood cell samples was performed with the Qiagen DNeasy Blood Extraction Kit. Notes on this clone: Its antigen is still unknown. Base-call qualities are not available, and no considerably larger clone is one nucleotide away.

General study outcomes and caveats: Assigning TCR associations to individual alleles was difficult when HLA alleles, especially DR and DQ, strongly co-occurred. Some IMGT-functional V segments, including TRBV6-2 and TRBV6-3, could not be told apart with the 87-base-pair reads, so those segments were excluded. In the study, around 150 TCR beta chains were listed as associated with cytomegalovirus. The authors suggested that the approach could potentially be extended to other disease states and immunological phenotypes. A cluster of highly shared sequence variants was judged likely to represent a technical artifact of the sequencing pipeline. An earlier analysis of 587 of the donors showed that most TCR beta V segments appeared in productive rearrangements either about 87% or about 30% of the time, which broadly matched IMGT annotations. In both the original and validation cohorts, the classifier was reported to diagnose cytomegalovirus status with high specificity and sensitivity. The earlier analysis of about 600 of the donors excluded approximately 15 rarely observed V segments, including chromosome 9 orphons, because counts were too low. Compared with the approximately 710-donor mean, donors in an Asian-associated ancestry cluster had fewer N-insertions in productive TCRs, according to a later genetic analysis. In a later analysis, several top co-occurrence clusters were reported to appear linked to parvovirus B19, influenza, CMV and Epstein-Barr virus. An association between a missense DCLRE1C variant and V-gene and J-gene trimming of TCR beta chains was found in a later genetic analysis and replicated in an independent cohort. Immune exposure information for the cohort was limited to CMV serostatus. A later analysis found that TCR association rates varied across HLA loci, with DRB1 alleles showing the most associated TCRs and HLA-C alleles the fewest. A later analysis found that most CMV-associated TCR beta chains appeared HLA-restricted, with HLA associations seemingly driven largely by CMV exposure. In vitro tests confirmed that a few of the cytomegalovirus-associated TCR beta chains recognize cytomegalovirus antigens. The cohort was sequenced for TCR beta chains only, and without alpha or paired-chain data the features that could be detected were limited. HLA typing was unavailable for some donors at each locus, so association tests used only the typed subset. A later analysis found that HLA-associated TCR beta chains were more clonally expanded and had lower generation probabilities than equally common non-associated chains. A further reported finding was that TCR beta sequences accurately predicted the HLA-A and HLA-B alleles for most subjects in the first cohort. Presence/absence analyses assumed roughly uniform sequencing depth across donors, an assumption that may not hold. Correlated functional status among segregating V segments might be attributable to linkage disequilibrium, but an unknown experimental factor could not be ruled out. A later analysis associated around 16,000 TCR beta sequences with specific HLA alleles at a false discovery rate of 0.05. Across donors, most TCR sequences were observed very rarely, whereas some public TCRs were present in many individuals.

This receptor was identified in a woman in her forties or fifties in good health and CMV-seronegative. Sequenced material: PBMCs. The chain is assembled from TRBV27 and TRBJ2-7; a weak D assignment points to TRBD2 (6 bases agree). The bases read TGTGCCAGCAGGGGGACCGGGGGCTACGAGCAGTACTTC. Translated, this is CASRGTGGYEQYF.